This note documents a single T cell receptor (beta chain) sequence. Its antigen is as yet unknown. These data belong to a study of CD8+ T cells in alopecia areata. Study observations and caveats: Mice showed TCR sharing more clearly than patients did, possibly owing to HLA.

RNA was isolated and reverse transcribed to cDNA, the sequencing template. The data were produced by immunoSEQ multiplex PCR, yet TCRdb's version contains in-frame clones alone and is incomplete. The sample records 130,000 to 150,000 clones, 51% being singletons. Alopecia areata patients provided lesional scalp punch biopsies and peripheral blood, both collected for the study. Germline V CDR1 and CDR2: SGHRS, YFSETQ. The CDR3 length is 13 residues. V lost 1 base to trimming and J lost 5 bases, with 10 bases between them. V usage is TRBV5-1 and J usage is TRBJ2-7, with D possibly being TRBD1 (5 bases). The material was CD4+ T cells sorted from blood, obtained at week 0. The receptor was derived from a human donor with alopecia areata. CDR3 DNA sequence: TGCGCCAGCAGCTTGCAGGGTTGGGACGAGCAGTACTTC. This translates into CASSLQGWDEQYF.